Listed below are T cell receptor beta chains from one sample, sequenced in a study of shared clonotypes between healthy human individuals. The table came from immunoSEQ multiplex PCR; TCRdb's copy has only in-frame clones and leaves some out. The top ten hold less than 1.5% of the sample, which has 1.5 million to 2.5 million clones, less than 95% seen once. The sample consisted of naive CD8+ T cells sorted from blood. The receptors shown here come from a man between 18 and 29 years old in good health. Each CDR3 is given with its conserved first and last residue. A D gene is named only where the DNA matches it firmly. Expanded clones are given a class, and other clones once, few, many or no size at all.

>TRBJ2-7|TRBV28|TRBD1|-
CATPPWPGQGYHEQYF
TGTGCGACCCCGCCATGGCCGGGACAGGGGTACCACGAGCAGTACTTC
>TRBJ1-4|TRBV4-1|-|-
CASSQVGEGVNEKLFF
TGCGCCAGCAGCCAAGTTGGTGAGGGGGTCAATGAAAAACTGTTTTTT
>TRBJ2-1|TRBV5-1|TRBD2|-
CASSLEVAGGPDNEQFF
TGCGCCAGCAGCTTGGAGGTAGCGGGGGGGCCTGACAATGAGCAGTTCTTC
>TRBJ2-3|TRBV5-6|TRBD2|-
CASSHKLAGGPTDTQYF
TGTGCCAGCAGTCACAAACTAGCGGGGGGGCCCACAGATACGCAGTATTTT
>TRBJ1-2|TRBV6-5|-|-
CASSYSEGTYGYTF
TGTGCCAGCAGTTACTCGGAGGGAACCTATGGCTACACCTTC
>TRBJ1-2|TRBV28|-|-
CASSFWEGRPNGYTF
TGTGCCAGCAGTTTTTGGGAGGGGAGGCCGAATGGCTACACCTTC
>TRBJ2-5|TRBV11-2|-|once
CASSTTETQYF
TGTGCCAGCAGCACGACGGAGACCCAGTACTTC
>TRBJ2-7|TRBV28|-|-
CASSGRTESSYEQYF
TGTGCCAGCAGTGGACGGACGGAGAGCTCCTACGAGCAGTACTTC
>TRBJ2-7|TRBV5-6|-|-
CASSLVDPYEQYF
TGTGCCAGCAGCCTGGTAGATCCTTACGAGCAGTACTTC
>TRBJ1-4|TRBV6-1|-|-
CASSDVRGVVEKLFF
TGTGCCAGCAGTGATGTCAGGGGTGTTGTTGAAAAACTGTTTTTT
>TRBJ1-4|TRBV6-6|-|-
CASSNPGGRANEKLFF
TGTGCCAGCAGTAATCCGGGGGGGCGGGCTAATGAAAAACTGTTTTTT
>TRBJ1-1|TRBV30|TRBD1|-
CAWSGGTAMNTEAFF
TGTGCCTGGAGTGGAGGGACAGCCATGAACACTGAAGCTTTCTTT
>TRBJ2-1|TRBV28|-|-
CASSLRGIDNEQFF
TGTGCCAGCAGTTTGAGAGGGATTGACAATGAGCAGTTCTTC
>TRBJ1-2|TRBV5-1|-|-
CASSLDNGGGYTF
TGCGCCAGCAGCTTGGACAATGGTGGTGGCTACACCTTC
>TRBJ1-1|TRBV5-1|-|-
CASSSTVDTEAFF
TGCGCCAGCAGCTCTACAGTGGACACTGAAGCTTTCTTT
>TRBJ2-1|TRBV19|-|-
CASSPNYNEQFF
TGTGCCAGTAGTCCTAACTACAATGAGCAGTTCTTC
>TRBJ2-7|TRBV5-1|TRBD2|-
CASSSGLAGSSYEQYF
TGCGCCAGCAGCTCCGGACTAGCGGGAAGCTCCTACGAGCAGTACTTC
>TRBJ2-1|TRBV6-5|TRBD2|-
CASRSLADYNEQFF
TGTGCCAGCAGAAGTCTAGCGGATTACAATGAGCAGTTCTTC